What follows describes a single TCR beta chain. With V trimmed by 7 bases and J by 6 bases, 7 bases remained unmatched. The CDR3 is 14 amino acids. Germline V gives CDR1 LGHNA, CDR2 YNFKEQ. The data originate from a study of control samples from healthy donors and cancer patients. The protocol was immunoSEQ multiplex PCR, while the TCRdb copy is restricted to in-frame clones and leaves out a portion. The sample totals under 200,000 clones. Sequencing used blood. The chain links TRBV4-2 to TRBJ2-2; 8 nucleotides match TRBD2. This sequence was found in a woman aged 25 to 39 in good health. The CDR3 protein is CASKERGYAGELFF. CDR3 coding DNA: TGTGCCAGCAAGGAGCGGGGGTACGCCGGGGAGCTGTTTTTT.